Listed here are 16 T cell receptor beta chains from one sample, sequenced in a study of regulatory T cells in long-lasting Graves disease. The time point here: newly diagnosed GD, antithyroid drugs for less than 3 months. There was RNA extracted from PBMCs, and the TCR library was made from it. Building the TCR beta libraries relied on iRepertoire HTBI primers, and CDR3 regions underwent Arm-PCR. TCRdb passed the multiplex PCR reads through MiXCR, listing each CDR3 protein once. The repertoire holds roughly 220,000 distinct CDR3 sequences, around 18% seen once, with approximately 20% in the top ten. The sequencing here drew on peripheral blood mononuclear cells (PBMCs), taken at new diagnosis, from a patient treated with antithyroid drugs. Receptors originate from a female donor with Graves disease.

In this sample, this clonotype turned up many times. The rearrangement uses TRBV6-5 and TRBJ1-1, with TRBD1 as a possible D gene (5 bases). In germline, CDR1 is MNHEY, CDR2 SVGAGI. V dropped 4 bases and J dropped 4 bases, with 10 bases sitting between them. The CDR3 sequence is 13 residues long. CDR3 in amino acids: CASSSNRGTEAFF. CDR3 coding DNA: TGTGCCAGCAGTTCGAATAGGGGCACTGAAGCTTTCTTT.

In its sample, this clonotype was seen many times. The CDR3 region is CASSLATTGRSPLHF. CDR3 coding DNA: TGTGCCAGCAGTCTGGCCACCACAGGGCGTTCACCCCTCCACTTT. This chain connects TRBV12-3 or TRBV12-4 to TRBJ1-6; D might be TRBD1 (6 bases). This CDR3 contains 15 residues. Trimming left V 5 bases short and J 9 bases short, with 17 bases between.

This clonotype showed up many times. This chain uses TRBV30 with TRBJ2-2; D possibly matches TRBD1 or TRBD2 (6 bases each). The CDR3 loop spans 13 amino acids. Germline lookup yields CDR1 GTSNPN and CDR2 SVGIG (reference sequence). V was shortened by 6 bases and J by 7 bases, with 15 bases between the two germline ends. CDR3 protein: CACTRGGIGELFF. As DNA, the CDR3 is TGTGCCTGCACCAGGGGAGGCATCGGGGAGCTGTTTTTT.

This chain uses TRBV15 with TRBJ1-2; possibly TRBD1 for D (5 bases). The CDR3 extends over 17 amino acids. Germline V gives CDR1 LNHNV, CDR2 YYDKDF (reference sequence). Trimming shortened V by 1 base and J by 2 bases, and 17 bases separated the two germline ends. This CDR3 reads CATSRVETVRPNYGYTF. As DNA, the CDR3 is TGTGCCACCAGCAGAGTTGAGACAGTTCGACCCAACTATGGCTACACCTTC.

There are many counts of this clonotype. V and J are TRBV20-1 and TRBJ2-1; 7 bases line up with TRBD1. V lost 1 base, J lost 6 bases, and 6 bases stayed unmatched. The CDR3 contains 14 residues. Per germline, CDR1 DFQATT and CDR2 SNEGSKA (reference sequence). As DNA, the CDR3 is TGCAGTGCTAGAGGACAGGGCGTTGGCAATGAGCAGTTCTTC. Translating it yields CSARGQGVGNEQFF.

In this sample, this clonotype turned up many times. The V call is TRBV7-8, the J call TRBJ1-1, with a tentative D call TRBD1 (5 bases). V lost 2 bases to trimming and J lost 4 bases, with 17 bases between them. The CDR3 has 16 amino acids. The germline gives CDR1 SGHVS, CDR2 FQNEAQ. CDR3 region: CASSLLAGWGGTEAFF. The DNA for the CDR3 is TGTGCCAGCAGCTTATTGGCAGGGTGGGGTGGCACTGAAGCTTTCTTT.

In its sample, this clonotype was seen many times. This rearrangement joins TRBV11-1 to TRBJ1-1; possibly TRBD1 for D (6 bases). Trimming removed 4 bases at V and 2 bases at J, with 8 bases between. This CDR3 is built from 13 residues. Germline lookup yields CDR1 SGHAT and CDR2 FQDESV (reference sequence). The CDR3 DNA sequence: TGTGCCAGCAGCTGGGACATTAACACTGAAGCTTTCTTT. This encodes CASSWDINTEAFF.

This clonotype was detected many times. The V call is TRBV12-3 or TRBV12-4, the J call TRBJ1-1; perhaps TRBD1 as D (6 bases). The CDR3 totals 15 residues. V was pared by 8 bases and J by 0 bases, with 16 bases between. The CDR3 spells CASLGRGGMNTEAFF. The CDR3 DNA reads TGTGCCAGCCTCGGAAGGGGGGGAATGAACACTGAAGCTTTCTTT.

This clonotype was seen ten or more times. The chain uses TRBV6-1 and TRBJ1-2; 9 nucleotides agree with TRBD1. This CDR3 spans 13 amino acids. CDR1 is MNHNS, CDR2 SASEGT, per germline. The junction had 4 bases not matched to a gene; V was cut back by 3 bases and J by 8 bases. DNA for the CDR3: TGTGCCAGCAGTGAGACAGGGGGGGACGGCTACACCTTC. It translates to CASSETGGDGYTF.

This clonotype occurred many times. The rearrangement links TRBV19 to TRBJ2-7; tentatively, D is TRBD1 (5 bases). From germline, CDR1 is LNHDA and CDR2 SQIVND (reference sequence). The CDR3 is 12 amino acids. V was cut by 5 bases and J by 6 bases, with 11 bases left in between. CDR3 coding DNA: TGTGCCAGTAGTCTCAGGGATTCCGAGCAGTACTTC. Residues: CASSLRDSEQYF.

This clonotype was counted ten times or more. This CDR3 fails to terminate in the conserved phenylalanine or tryptophan, so it likely reflects a read error. The genes are TRBV27 and TRBJ1-5; no clear D. The CDR3 has 12 residues. V shed 3 bases and J shed 13 bases, with 13 bases lying between them. The V gene's germline CDR1 is MNHEY and CDR2 SMNVEV (reference sequence). Here the CDR3 reads CASSFLLGPQHS. CDR3 DNA sequence: TGTGCCAGCAGTTTTCTTCTCGGGCCTCAGCATTCT.

This rearrangement joins TRBV3-2 to TRBJ2-5; TRBD2 is taken as the D call from the table, unchecked against the DNA. TRBV3-2 is a pseudogene locus. The CDR3 has 20 residues. The CDR3, as DNA: TGTGCCAGCAGCCTTACGGGCCTTAGCGGGAGGGAGGGCCCCCAAGAGACCCAGTACTTC. This gives the protein CASSLTGLSGREGPQETQYF.

This clonotype showed up many times. The CDR3 region has the DNA TGTGCCAGCAGCTCAGGGGACTCTGTGTCCGGGGAGCTGTTTTTT. This gives the protein CASSSGDSVSGELFF. The chain couples TRBV7-6 to TRBJ2-2, with D perhaps TRBD1 or TRBD2 (6 bases each). The CDR3 loop spans 15 amino acids. The V end lost 4 bases, the J end lost 6 bases, and 15 bases lay between the germline ends. From germline, CDR1 is SGHVS and CDR2 FNYEAQ.

The chain carries TRBV5-4 and TRBJ2-3, with D possibly matching TRBD1 (6 bases). CDR3 length: 15 residues. CDR1 and CDR2 from the germline V gene are SGHNT and YYREEE (reference sequence). V lost 5 bases and J 2 bases, leaving 15 bases between the germline ends. CDR3 in DNA: TGTGCCAGCAGACCGCTTACAGGGTTCACAGATACGCAGTATTTT. Translated, it gives CASRPLTGFTDTQYF. Filled out from reference TRBV5-4 and TRBJ2-3, the complete variable domain reads ETGVTQSPTHLIKTRGQQVTLRCSSQSGHNTVSWYQQALGQGPQFIFQYYREEENGRGNFPPRFSGLQFPNYSSELNVNALELDDSALYLCASRPLTGFTDTQYFGPGTRLTVL.

This clonotype was recorded at least ten times. The chain couples TRBV7-3 to TRBJ1-5, with D perhaps TRBD1 (5 bases). Germline V CDR1 and CDR2: SGHTA, FQGTGA. Trimming pared 5 bases from V and 5 bases from J, leaving 16 bases between. The CDR3 covers 15 residues. The CDR3 protein is CASSAGTSLHQPQHF. DNA of the CDR3: TGTGCCAGCAGCGCGGGGACTTCCTTGCATCAGCCCCAGCATTTT.

Turning to this clonotype: The conserved final phenylalanine or tryptophan is absent from the CDR3, which likely points to a read error. V and J are TRBV11-3 and TRBJ2-5; D perhaps matches TRBD1 (5 bases). From germline, CDR1 is SGHNT and CDR2 YENEEA. The CDR3 sequence is 15 residues long. Trimming removed 1 base at V and 1 base at J, with 10 bases between. The CDR3 nucleotides read TGTGCCAGCAGCTTAGTATTGCAGGGCCAAGAGACCCAGTACTCC. Amino acid sequence: CASSLVLQGQETQYS.